The rows below give T cell receptor beta chains drawn from one sample of a study of response to subunit inactivated influenza vaccine. TCRdb re-called the RT-PCR reads through MiXCR, storing one row per CDR3 protein. The sample records over 450,000 distinct CDR3 sequences, around 13% being singletons. Specimen: PBMCs from blood, collected roughly 46 days after vaccination. The receptors come from a middle-aged man who received an inactivated influenza vaccine. Both conserved end residues are part of each CDR3. The D gene is left open where the match is weak. Rows may omit the clone size; those that give it use once, few, many or a size class.

CDR3aa: CASSPLGVSTNTGELFF
CDR3nt: TGTGCCAGCAGCCCCCTAGGGGTCAGTACGAACACCGGGGAGCTGTTTTTT
len: 17
abundance: .
d_gene: .
j_gene: TRBJ2-2
v_gene: TRBV27

CDR3aa: CASSPENTDTQYF
CDR3nt: TGTGCCAGCAGCCCGGAAAACACAGATACGCAGTATTTT
len: 13
abundance: .
d_gene: .
j_gene: TRBJ2-3
v_gene: TRBV7-2

CDR3aa: CASRVQHSTDTQYF
CDR3nt: TGTGCCAGCAGAGTCCAGCACAGCACAGATACGCAGTATTTT
len: 14
abundance: few
d_gene: .
j_gene: TRBJ2-3
v_gene: TRBV28

CDR3aa: CASSLEEGNYGYTF
CDR3nt: TGCGCCAGCAGCTTGGAGGAGGGGAACTATGGCTACACCTTC
len: 14
abundance: .
d_gene: .
j_gene: TRBJ1-2
v_gene: TRBV5-1

CDR3aa: CASSKQGAYGYTF
CDR3nt: TGTGCCAGCAGTAAACAGGGAGCCTATGGCTACACCTTC
len: 13
abundance: .
d_gene: .
j_gene: TRBJ1-2
v_gene: TRBV5-4

CDR3aa: CASSLGSGYQETQYF
CDR3nt: TGTGCCAGCAGCTTAGGGAGCGGGTACCAAGAGACCCAGTACTTC
len: 15
abundance: .
d_gene: .
j_gene: TRBJ2-5
v_gene: TRBV7-8

CDR3aa: CASSLSLSAGELFF
CDR3nt: TGTGCCAGCAGTTTAAGTCTGTCGGCGGGGGAGCTGTTTTTT
len: 14
abundance: many
d_gene: .
j_gene: TRBJ2-2
v_gene: TRBV12-3/TRBV12-4

CDR3aa: CASSPPGGSGQPQHF
CDR3nt: TGTGCCAGCTCACCCCCAGGGGGCTCGGGTCAGCCCCAGCATTTT
len: 15
abundance: .
d_gene: TRBD1
j_gene: TRBJ1-5
v_gene: TRBV18

CDR3aa: CAVEDRGSYEQYF
CDR3nt: TGTGCCGTAGAGGACAGGGGGTCATACGAGCAGTACTTC
len: 13
abundance: few
d_gene: TRBD1
j_gene: TRBJ2-7
v_gene: TRBV27

CDR3aa: CASAFLGGNYTF
CDR3nt: TGCGCCAGCGCCTTTTTAGGGGGAAACTACACCTTC
len: 12
abundance: .
d_gene: .
j_gene: TRBJ1-2
v_gene: TRBV5-1

CDR3aa: CASSFGVRSSYEQYF
CDR3nt: TGTGCCAGCAGTTTTGGGGTGAGGAGCTCCTACGAGCAGTACTTC
len: 15
abundance: few
d_gene: .
j_gene: TRBJ2-7
v_gene: TRBV27

CDR3aa: CASSLAQYTGELFF
CDR3nt: TGCGCCAGCAGCTTGGCACAGTACACCGGGGAGCTGTTTTTT
len: 14
abundance: many
d_gene: .
j_gene: TRBJ2-2
v_gene: TRBV5-1

CDR3aa: CASSWAGGEKLFF
CDR3nt: TGTGCCAGCAGTTGGGCAGGCGGTGAAAAACTGTTTTTT
len: 13
abundance: few
d_gene: .
j_gene: TRBJ1-4
v_gene: TRBV12-3/TRBV12-4

CDR3aa: CASSPQRGRETQYF
CDR3nt: TGTGCCAGCAGCCCCCAACGGGGGCGAGAGACCCAGTACTTC
len: 14
abundance: few
d_gene: .
j_gene: TRBJ2-5
v_gene: TRBV7-2